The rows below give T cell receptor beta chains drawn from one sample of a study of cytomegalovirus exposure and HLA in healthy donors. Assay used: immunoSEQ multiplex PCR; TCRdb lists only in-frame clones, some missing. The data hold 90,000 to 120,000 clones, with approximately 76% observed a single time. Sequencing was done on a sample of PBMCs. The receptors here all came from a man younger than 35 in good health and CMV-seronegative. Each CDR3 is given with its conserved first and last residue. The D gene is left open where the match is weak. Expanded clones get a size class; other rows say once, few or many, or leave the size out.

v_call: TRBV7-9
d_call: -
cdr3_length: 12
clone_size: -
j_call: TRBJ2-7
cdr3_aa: CSSSSRVYEQYF
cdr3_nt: TGTTCCAGCAGCAGCAGGGTCTACGAGCAGTACTTC

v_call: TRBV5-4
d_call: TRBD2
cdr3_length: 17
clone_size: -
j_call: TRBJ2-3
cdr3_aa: CASSLEATSGGADTQYF
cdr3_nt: TGTGCCAGCAGCTTGGAGGCGACTAGCGGGGGTGCAGATACGCAGTATTTT

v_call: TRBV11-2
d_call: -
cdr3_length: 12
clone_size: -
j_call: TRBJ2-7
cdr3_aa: CASSLTGNEQYF
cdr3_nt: TGTGCCAGCAGCTTAACAGGGAACGAGCAGTACTTC

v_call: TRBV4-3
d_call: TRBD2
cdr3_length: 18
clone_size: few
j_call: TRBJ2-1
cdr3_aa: CASSRGLAGGNGYNEQFF
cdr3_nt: TGCGCCAGCAGCCGAGGACTAGCGGGGGGGAATGGTTACAATGAGCAGTTCTTC

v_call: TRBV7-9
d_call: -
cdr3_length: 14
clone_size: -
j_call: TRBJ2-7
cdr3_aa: CSSSFESSSYEQYF
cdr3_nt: TGTTCCAGCAGCTTCGAGTCAAGCTCCTACGAGCAGTACTTC

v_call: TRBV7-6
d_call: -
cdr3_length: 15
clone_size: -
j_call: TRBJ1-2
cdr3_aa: CASSQRAGPDYGYTF
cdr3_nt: TGTGCCAGCAGCCAGCGGGCAGGGCCGGACTATGGCTACACCTTC

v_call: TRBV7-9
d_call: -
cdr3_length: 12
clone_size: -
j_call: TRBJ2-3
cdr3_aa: CASSLTGYTQYF
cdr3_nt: TGTGCCAGCAGCCTCACGGGGTATACGCAGTATTTT

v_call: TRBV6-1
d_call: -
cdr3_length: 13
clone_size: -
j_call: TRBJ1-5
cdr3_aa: CASHREWNQPQHF
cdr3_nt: TGTGCCAGTCACAGGGAATGGAATCAGCCCCAGCATTTT

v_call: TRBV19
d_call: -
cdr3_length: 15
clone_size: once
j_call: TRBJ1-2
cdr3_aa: CASSMGATANYGYTF
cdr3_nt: TGTGCCAGTAGTATGGGGGCAACCGCTAACTATGGCTACACCTTC

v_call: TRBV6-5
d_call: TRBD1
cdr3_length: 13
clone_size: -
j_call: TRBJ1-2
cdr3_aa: CASSYRQGGGYPF
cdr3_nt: TGTGCCAGCAGTTACCGACAGGGGGGAGGCTACCCCTTC

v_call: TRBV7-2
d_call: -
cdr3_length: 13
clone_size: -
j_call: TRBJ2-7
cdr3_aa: CASSFSMNYEQYF
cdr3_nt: TGTGCCAGCAGCTTTAGTATGAACTACGAGCAGTACTTC

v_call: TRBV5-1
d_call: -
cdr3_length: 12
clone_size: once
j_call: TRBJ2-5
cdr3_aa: CASSRGGEPQYF
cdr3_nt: TGCGCCAGCAGCAGGGGTGGGGAACCCCAGTACTTC

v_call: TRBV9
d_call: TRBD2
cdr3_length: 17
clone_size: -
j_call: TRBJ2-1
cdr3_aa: CASSPLGLASSYNEQFF
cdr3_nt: TGTGCCAGCAGCCCCCTAGGACTAGCGTCCTCCTACAATGAGCAGTTCTTC

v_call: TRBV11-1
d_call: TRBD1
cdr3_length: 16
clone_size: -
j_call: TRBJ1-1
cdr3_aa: CASSLAGQGGDTEAFF
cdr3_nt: TGTGCCAGCAGCTTAGCCGGACAGGGAGGGGACACTGAGGCTTTCTTT

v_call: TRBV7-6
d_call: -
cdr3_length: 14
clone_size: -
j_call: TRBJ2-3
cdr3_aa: CASSLPQGSPLQYF
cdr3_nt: TGTGCCAGCAGCTTACCCCAGGGGTCCCCTTTACAGTATTTT

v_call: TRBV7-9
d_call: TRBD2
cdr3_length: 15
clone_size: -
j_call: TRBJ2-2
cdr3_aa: CASPTAGKNTGELFF
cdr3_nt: TGTGCCAGCCCAACAGCGGGGAAGAACACCGGGGAGCTGTTTTTT

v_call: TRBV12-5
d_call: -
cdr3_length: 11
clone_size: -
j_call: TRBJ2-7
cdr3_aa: CASGLGREQYF
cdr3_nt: TGTGCTAGTGGTTTGGGCAGAGAGCAGTACTTC

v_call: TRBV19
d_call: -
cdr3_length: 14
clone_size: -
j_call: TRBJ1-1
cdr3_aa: CASRTGRLNTEAFF
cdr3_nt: TGTGCCAGTAGGACAGGACGACTGAACACTGAAGCTTTCTTT

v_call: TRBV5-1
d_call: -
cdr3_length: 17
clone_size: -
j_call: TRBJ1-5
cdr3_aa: CASSLGGPDKSNQPQHF
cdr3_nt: TGCGCCAGCAGCTTGGGGGGCCCCGATAAGAGCAATCAGCCCCAGCATTTT

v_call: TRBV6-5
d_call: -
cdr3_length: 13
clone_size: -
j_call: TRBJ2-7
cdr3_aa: CASSETGAYEQYF
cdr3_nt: TGTGCCAGCAGTGAAACAGGTGCCTACGAGCAGTACTTC

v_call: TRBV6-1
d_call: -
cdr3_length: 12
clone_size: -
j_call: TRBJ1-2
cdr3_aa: CASSEAAAGYTF
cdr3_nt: TGTGCCAGCAGTGAAGCCGCGGCTGGCTACACCTTC

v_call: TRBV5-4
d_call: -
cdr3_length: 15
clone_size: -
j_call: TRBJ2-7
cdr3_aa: CASSLGGPGAYEQYF
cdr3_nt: TGTGCCAGCAGCTTGGGTGGTCCCGGGGCCTACGAGCAGTACTTC

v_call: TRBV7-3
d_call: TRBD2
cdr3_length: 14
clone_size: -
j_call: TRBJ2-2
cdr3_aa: CASSSSGGAGELFF
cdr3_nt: TGTGCCAGCAGCTCTAGCGGGGGGGCCGGGGAGCTGTTTTTT

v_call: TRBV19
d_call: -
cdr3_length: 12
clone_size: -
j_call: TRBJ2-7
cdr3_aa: CASRDSFNEQYF
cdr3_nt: TGTGCCAGTAGGGACAGTTTCAACGAGCAGTACTTC

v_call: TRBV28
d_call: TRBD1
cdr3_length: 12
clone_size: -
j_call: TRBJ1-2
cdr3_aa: CASSQLDRAYTF
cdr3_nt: TGTGCCAGCAGCCAACTCGACAGGGCCTACACCTTC

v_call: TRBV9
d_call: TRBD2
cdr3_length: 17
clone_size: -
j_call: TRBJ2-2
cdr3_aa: CASSVEALAGTTGELFF
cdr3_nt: TGTGCCAGCAGCGTAGAGGCACTAGCGGGGACCACCGGGGAGCTGTTTTTT

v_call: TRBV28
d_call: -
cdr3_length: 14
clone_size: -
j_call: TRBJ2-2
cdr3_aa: CASSRTRVTGELFF
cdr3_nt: TGTGCCAGCAGCAGAACGAGGGTTACCGGGGAGCTGTTTTTT

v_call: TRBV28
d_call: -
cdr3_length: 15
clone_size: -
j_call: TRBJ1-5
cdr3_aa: CASSGPGQINQPQHF
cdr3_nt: TGTGCCAGCAGTGGTCCGGGACAAATTAATCAGCCCCAGCATTTT

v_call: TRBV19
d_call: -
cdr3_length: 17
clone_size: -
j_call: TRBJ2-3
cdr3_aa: CASSLGGRGAVTDTQYF
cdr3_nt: TGTGCCAGTAGTCTCGGAGGCAGGGGAGCGGTCACAGATACGCAGTATTTT

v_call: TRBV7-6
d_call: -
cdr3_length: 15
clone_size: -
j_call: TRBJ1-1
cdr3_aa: CASSSRQIGYTEAFF
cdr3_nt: TGTGCCAGCAGCTCTCGACAGATTGGGTACACTGAAGCTTTCTTT

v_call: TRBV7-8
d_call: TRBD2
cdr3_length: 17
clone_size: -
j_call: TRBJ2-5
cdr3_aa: CASSLRGLAGEQETQYF
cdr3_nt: TGTGCCAGCAGCTTACGGGGACTAGCGGGGGAGCAAGAGACCCAGTACTTC

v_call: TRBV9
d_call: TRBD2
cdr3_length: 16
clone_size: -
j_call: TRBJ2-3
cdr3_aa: CASSVVGAGGTDTQYF
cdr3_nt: TGTGCCAGCAGCGTAGTAGGAGCGGGGGGAACAGATACGCAGTATTTT

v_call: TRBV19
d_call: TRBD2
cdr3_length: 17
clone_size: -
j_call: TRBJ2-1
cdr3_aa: CASSMGGEAGSRNEQFF
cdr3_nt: TGTGCCAGTAGTATGGGGGGGGAGGCAGGGTCGCGCAATGAGCAGTTCTTC

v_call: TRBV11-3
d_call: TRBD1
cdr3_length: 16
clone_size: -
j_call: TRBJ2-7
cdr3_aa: CASSLTHGQGGHEQYF
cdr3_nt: TGTGCCAGCAGCTTAACCCATGGACAGGGGGGCCACGAGCAGTACTTC

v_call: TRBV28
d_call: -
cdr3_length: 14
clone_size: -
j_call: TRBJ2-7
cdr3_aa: CASSPRGSSYEQYF
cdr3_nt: TGTGCCAGCAGCCCCCGGGGGAGCTCCTACGAGCAGTACTTC

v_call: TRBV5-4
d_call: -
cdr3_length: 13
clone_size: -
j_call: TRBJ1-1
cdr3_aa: CASSLSVNTEAFF
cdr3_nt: TGTGCCAGCAGCTTGTCCGTGAACACTGAAGCTTTCTTT

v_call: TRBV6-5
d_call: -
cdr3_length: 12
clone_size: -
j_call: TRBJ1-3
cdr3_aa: CASSFMGNTIYF
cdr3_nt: TGTGCCAGCAGTTTCATGGGAAACACCATATATTTT

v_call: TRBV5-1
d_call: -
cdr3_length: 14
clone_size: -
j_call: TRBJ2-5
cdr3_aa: CASSPRGYGETQYF
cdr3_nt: TGCGCCAGCAGCCCCCGGGGATATGGGGAGACCCAGTACTTC

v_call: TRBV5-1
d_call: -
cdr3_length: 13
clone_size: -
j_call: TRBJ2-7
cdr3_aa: CASSADRLSGQYF
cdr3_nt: TGCGCCAGCAGTGCGGACAGATTGTCCGGGCAGTACTTC

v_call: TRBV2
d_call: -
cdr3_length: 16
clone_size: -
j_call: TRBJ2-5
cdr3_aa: CASSSLGEGGQETQYF
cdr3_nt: TGTGCCAGCAGTTCACTGGGAGAGGGGGGGCAAGAGACCCAGTACTTC

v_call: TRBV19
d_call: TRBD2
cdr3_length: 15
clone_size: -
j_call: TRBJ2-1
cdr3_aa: CASSISGGANNEQFF
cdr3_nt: TGTGCCAGTAGTATTAGCGGGGGGGCAAACAATGAGCAGTTCTTC

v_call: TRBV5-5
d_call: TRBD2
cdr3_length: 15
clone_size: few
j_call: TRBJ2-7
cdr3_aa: CASSLESGGFYEQYF
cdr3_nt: TGTGCCAGCAGCTTGGAGAGCGGGGGCTTCTACGAGCAGTACTTC

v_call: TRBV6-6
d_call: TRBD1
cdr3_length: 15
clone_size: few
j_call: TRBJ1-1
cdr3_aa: CASSQKGQGGTEAFF
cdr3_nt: TGTGCCAGCAGCCAAAAGGGACAGGGGGGAACTGAAGCTTTCTTT

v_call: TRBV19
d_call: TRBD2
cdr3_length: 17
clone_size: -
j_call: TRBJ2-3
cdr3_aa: CASTRTLLATSTDTQYF
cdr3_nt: TGTGCCAGTACCAGGACCCTACTAGCGACTAGCACAGATACGCAGTATTTT

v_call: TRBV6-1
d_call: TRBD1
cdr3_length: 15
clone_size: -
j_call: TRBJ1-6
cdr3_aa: CATFVDRGWNSPLHF
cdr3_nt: TGTGCCACCTTCGTTGACAGGGGGTGGAATTCACCCCTCCACTTT

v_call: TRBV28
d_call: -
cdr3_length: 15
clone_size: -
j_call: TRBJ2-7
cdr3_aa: CASNLSRRQSYEQYF
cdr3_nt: TGTGCCAGCAATCTTAGCAGACGGCAATCCTACGAGCAGTACTTC

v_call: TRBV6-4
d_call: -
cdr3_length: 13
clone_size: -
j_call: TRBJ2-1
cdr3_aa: CASSPHPGNEQFF
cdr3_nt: TGTGCCAGCAGTCCCCACCCGGGGAATGAGCAGTTCTTC

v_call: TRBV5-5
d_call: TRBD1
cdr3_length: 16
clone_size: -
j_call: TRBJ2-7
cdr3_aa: CASSQPGQGLLHEQYF
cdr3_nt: TGTGCCAGCAGCCAGCCGGGACAGGGTCTTCTCCACGAGCAGTACTTC

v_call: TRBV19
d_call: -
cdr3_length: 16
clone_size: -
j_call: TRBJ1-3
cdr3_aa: CASSIPTGHSGNTIYF
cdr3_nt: TGTGCCAGTAGTATCCCCACAGGGCACTCTGGAAACACCATATATTTT

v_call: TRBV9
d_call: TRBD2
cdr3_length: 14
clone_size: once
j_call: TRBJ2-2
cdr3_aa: CASSIGGSTGELFF
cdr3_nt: TGTGCCAGCAGTATCGGGGGGTCCACCGGGGAGCTGTTTTTT

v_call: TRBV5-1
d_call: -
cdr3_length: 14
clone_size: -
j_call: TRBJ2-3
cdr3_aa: CASSLVLNTDTQYF
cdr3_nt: TGCGCCAGCAGCTTGGTTCTTAACACAGATACGCAGTATTTT